The 15 T cell receptor beta chains below were found in one sample sequenced in a study of T cells in Graves' hyperthyroidism and ophthalmopathy. TCR beta CDR3 region amplification was performed from RNA transcripts. First-round RT-PCR targeting the TCR CDR3 was performed with the HTBI primer set. TCRdb re-derived calls from the multiplex PCR reads in MiXCR, one entry per CDR3 protein. This sample has roughly 500,000 distinct CDR3 sequences; around 13% occur once, and the top ten carry under 7%. Material for sequencing was blood. Receptor source: a woman younger than 45 with Graves' hyperthyroidism that later progressed to Graves' ophthalmopathy.

This chain joins TRBV11-2 and TRBJ2-1, with 16 nucleotides matching TRBD2. The CDR3 is 16 residues long. Losses at the gene ends were 7 bases for V and 7 bases for J; bases not matched to a gene: 7. CDR1 and CDR2 from the germline V gene are SGHAT and FQNNGV. CDR3 loop: CASTGLAGGKANEQFF. The CDR3 DNA reads TGTGCCAGCACGGGACTAGCGGGAGGGAAAGCAAATGAGCAGTTCTTC.

This clonotype has more than one count but fewer than ten. The V call is TRBV30, the J call TRBJ2-3; D remains ambiguous. The CDR3 is 12 residues long. V lost 1 base to trimming and J lost 7 bases, with 9 bases between them. The germline V gene has CDR1 GTSNPN and CDR2 SVGIG (reference sequence). DNA of the CDR3: TGTGCCTGGAGTGAGAGTCACTATACGCAGTATTTT. Its protein product is CAWSESHYTQYF.

In this sample, this clonotype turned up many times. The CDR3 here is CASSIEDTEAFF. As DNA, the CDR3 is TGTGCCAGCAGCATCGAAGACACTGAAGCTTTCTTT. The chain uses TRBV7-9 and TRBJ1-1; no firm D call. V lost 5 bases, J lost 3 bases, and 7 bases lay in between. The CDR3 loop spans 12 amino acids. Germline assignment: CDR1 SEHNR and CDR2 FQNEAQ (reference sequence).

This clonotype was observed at least ten times. J is TRBJ2-5 and V is TRBV18; D unclear. Looked up from germline, CDR1 is KGHSH and CDR2 is LQKENI. The CDR3 length is 14 residues. V was trimmed by 0 bases and J by 2 bases, leaving 7 bases between them. The chain's CDR3 is CASSPPAGQETQYF. The CDR3 DNA reads as TGTGCCAGCTCACCACCGGCCGGACAAGAGACCCAGTACTTC.

This clonotype has at least ten counts. This may be a read error, as it is one base from a much larger clone. The chain recombines TRBV12-3 or TRBV12-4 with TRBJ1-1; D is unclear. Trimming removed 4 bases from V and 4 bases from J, with 4 bases in between. The CDR3 has 11 residues. CDR3 in amino acids: CASSSITEAFF. CDR3 nucleotide sequence: TGTGCCAGCAGTTCGATCACTGAAGCTTTCTTT.

Regarding this clonotype: This may arise from a read error, as a much more abundant clone is one base away. The chain recombines TRBV12-3 or TRBV12-4 with TRBJ2-5; D is unresolved. The V end was cut by 6 bases, the J end by 2 bases, with 10 bases between. The CDR3 runs to 13 residues. CDR3 DNA: TGTGCCAGCAGATCAGTGGGACAAGAGACCCAGTACTTC. This gives the protein CASRSVGQETQYF.

This clonotype has ten or more counts. V and J are TRBV28 and TRBJ2-7; D gene ambiguous. The CDR3 totals 13 residues. The germline V gene encodes CDR1 MDHEN and CDR2 SYDVKM. V dropped 2 bases and J dropped 2 bases, with 7 bases sitting between them. This CDR3 is CASSLDSAYEQYF. The DNA of the CDR3 is TGTGCCAGCAGTTTAGATTCGGCCTACGAGCAGTACTTC.

This clonotype was recorded at least ten times. The V and J genes are TRBV7-8 and TRBJ2-5; TRBD1 or TRBD2 may be the D gene (6 bases each). CDR3 length equals 21 residues. Germline lookup yields CDR1 SGHVS and CDR2 FQNEAQ. The V and J ends lost 6 bases and 5 bases respectively, with 37 bases between them. The CDR3 nucleotides read TGTGCCAGCAGATCCCCCGATCCTAGGGGGGCTAACAGGGAAGGGGGTGAGACCCAGTACTTC. Its translation: CASRSPDPRGANREGGETQYF.

This clonotype showed up many times. The rearrangement links TRBV30 to TRBJ1-5; unclear D gene. The CDR3 is 13 residues long. Trimming left V 2 bases short and J 4 bases short, with 9 bases between. Germline CDR1 and CDR2: GTSNPN and SVGIG (reference sequence). The DNA of the CDR3 is TGTGCCTGGAGTTTCCTTTCTAATCAGCCCCAGCATTTT. Protein: CAWSFLSNQPQHF.

The rearrangement joins TRBV28 to TRBJ2-3, with D perhaps TRBD2 (5 bases). Trimming cost V 3 bases and J 5 bases, with 18 bases left between them. The CDR3 is 16 residues long. Per germline, CDR1 MDHEN and CDR2 SYDVKM. The CDR3 region is CASSLGFSAGIDTQYF. CDR3 nucleotide sequence: TGTGCCAGCAGTTTGGGTTTCTCCGCCGGGATAGATACGCAGTATTTT.

Ten or more counts support this clonotype. The gene calls are TRBV7-3 and TRBJ2-5, with D perhaps given as TRBD1 or TRBD2 (5 bases each). V lost 6 bases and J 5 bases, leaving 16 bases between the germline ends. Germline assignment: CDR1 SGHTA and CDR2 FQGTGA. This CDR3 has 14 residues. CDR3 sequence: CASSSGTAAETQYF. DNA for the CDR3: TGTGCCAGCAGTTCCGGGACGGCAGCGGAGACCCAGTACTTC.

The table lists this clonotype with a few counts. V gene TRBV20-1 combines with J gene TRBJ2-1; TRBD2 aligns across 14 bases. Per germline, CDR1 DFQATT and CDR2 SNEGSKA (reference sequence). With 7 bases clipped from V and 8 bases from J, the junction kept 13 bases outside the gene matches. The CDR3 runs to 16 residues. The CDR3 loop reads CSGGPGTSGRRDEQFF. The CDR3 nucleotides read TGCAGTGGAGGCCCCGGGACTAGCGGGAGAAGGGATGAGCAGTTCTTC.

This clonotype has just a few counts. The chain employs TRBV15 and TRBJ2-3; D tentatively fits TRBD1 or TRBD2 (5 bases each). This CDR3 has 16 residues. In germline, CDR1 is LNHNV, CDR2 YYDKDF (reference sequence). V lost 3 bases to trimming and J lost 2 bases, with 15 bases between them. The chain's CDR3 is CATSSYDRGATDTQYF. The CDR3 nucleotides are TGTGCCACCAGCAGTTATGACCGAGGGGCCACAGATACGCAGTATTTT.

This clonotype was detected ten times or more. This chain connects TRBV20-1 to TRBJ2-1; TRBD2 agrees at 9 bases. CDR1 is DFQATT, CDR2 SNEGSKA, per germline (reference sequence). The trim removed 2 bases at V and 5 bases at J, leaving 4 bases unmatched. The length of the CDR3 is 14 residues. CDR3 sequence: CSARNSGSNNEQFF. Written as DNA, the CDR3 is TGCAGTGCTAGAAATAGCGGGAGCAACAATGAGCAGTTCTTC.

This clonotype has a count of ten or more. V and J are TRBV6-2 or TRBV6-3 and TRBJ1-5; 7 positions match TRBD1. The CDR3 sequence is 14 residues long. V lost 9 bases to trimming and J lost 6 bases; unmatched junction nucleotides: 11. The germline V gene has CDR1 MNHEY and CDR2 SVGEGT. The DNA of the CDR3 is TGTGCCAGTGACGACAGGGAGGGTGTTCAGCCCCAGCATTTT. Protein product: CASDDREGVQPQHF.